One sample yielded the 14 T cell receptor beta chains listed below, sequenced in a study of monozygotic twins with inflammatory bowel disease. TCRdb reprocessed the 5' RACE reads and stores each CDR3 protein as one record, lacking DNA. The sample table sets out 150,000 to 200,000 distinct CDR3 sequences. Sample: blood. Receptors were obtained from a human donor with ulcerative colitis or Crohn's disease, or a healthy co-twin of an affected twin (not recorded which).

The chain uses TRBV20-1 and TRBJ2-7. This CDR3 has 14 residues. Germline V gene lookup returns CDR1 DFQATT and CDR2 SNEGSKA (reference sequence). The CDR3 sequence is CSASHQTLSYEQYF.

The CDR3 spells CASKADTDTQYF. V is TRBV12-3 or TRBV12-4 and J is TRBJ2-3. The CDR3 totals 12 residues.

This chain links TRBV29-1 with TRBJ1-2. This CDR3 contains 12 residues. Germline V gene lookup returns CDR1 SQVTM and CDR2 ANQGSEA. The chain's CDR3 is CSVEAAGLGYTF. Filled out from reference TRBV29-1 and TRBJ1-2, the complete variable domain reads SAVISQKPSRDICQRGTSLTIQCQVDSQVTMMFWYRQQPGQSLTLIATANQGSEATYESGFVIDKFPISRPNLTFSTLTVSNMSPEDSSIYLCSVEAAGLGYTFGSGTRLTVV.

The CDR3 loop reads CASSQSLAGGRGDNEQFF. V usage is TRBV4-2 and J usage is TRBJ2-1; no DNA is available, so the TRBD2 call from TCRdb remains unchecked. The CDR3 contains 18 residues. CDR1 LGHNA and CDR2 YNFKEQ come from the germline V gene.

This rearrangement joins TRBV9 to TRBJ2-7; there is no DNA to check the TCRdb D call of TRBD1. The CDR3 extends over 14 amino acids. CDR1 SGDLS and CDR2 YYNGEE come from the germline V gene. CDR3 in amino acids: CASSFGQGENEQYF.

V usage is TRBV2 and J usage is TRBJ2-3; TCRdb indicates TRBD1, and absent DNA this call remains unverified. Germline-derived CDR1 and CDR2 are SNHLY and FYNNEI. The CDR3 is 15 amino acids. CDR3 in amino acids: CASSVFRAGTDTQYF.

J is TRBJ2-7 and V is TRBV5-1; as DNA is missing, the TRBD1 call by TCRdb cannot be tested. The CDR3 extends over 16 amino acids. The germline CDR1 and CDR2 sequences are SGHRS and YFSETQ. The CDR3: CASSLGPRVGAYEQYF.

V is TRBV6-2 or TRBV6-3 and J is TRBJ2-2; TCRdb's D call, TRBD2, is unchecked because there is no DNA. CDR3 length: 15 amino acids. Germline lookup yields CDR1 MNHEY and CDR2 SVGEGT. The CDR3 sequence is CASSYSRTTSVELFF.

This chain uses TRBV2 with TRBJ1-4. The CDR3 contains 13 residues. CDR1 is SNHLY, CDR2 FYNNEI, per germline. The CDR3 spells CALGPRANEKLFF.

CDR3 residues: CAYGGGMGQETQYF. The V call is TRBV7-8, the J call TRBJ2-5; no DNA is available, so the TRBD1 call from TCRdb remains unchecked. Germline V lookup: CDR1 SGHVS, CDR2 FQNEAQ. This CDR3 has 14 residues.

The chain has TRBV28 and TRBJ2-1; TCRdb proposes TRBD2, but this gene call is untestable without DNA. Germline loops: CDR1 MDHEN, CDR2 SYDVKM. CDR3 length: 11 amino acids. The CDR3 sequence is CAAREGFEQFF.

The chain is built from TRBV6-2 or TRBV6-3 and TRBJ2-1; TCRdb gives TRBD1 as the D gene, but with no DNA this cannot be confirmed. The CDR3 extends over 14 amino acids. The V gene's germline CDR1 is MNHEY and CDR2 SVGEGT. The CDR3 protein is CASTPHTGTDEQFF.

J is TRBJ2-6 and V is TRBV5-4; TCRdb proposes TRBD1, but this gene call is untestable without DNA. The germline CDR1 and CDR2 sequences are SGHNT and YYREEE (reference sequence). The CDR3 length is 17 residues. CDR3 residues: CASSGSVGPSGANVLTF. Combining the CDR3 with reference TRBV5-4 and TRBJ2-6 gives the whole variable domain ETGVTQSPTHLIKTRGQQVTLRCSSQSGHNTVSWYQQALGQGPQFIFQYYREEENGRGNFPPRFSGLQFPNYSSELNVNALELDDSALYLCASSGSVGPSGANVLTFGAGSRLTVL.

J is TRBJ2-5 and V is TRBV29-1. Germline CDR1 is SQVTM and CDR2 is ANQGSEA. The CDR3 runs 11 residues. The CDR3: CSALFGETQYF.